The clone carrying this T cell receptor beta chain was detected a few times. Sequenced by immunoSEQ multiplex PCR; TCRdb stores in-frame clones only, minus some. The profile shows 540,000 or so clones, approximately 80% of them singletons. Germline V gene data show CDR1 as KGHSH and CDR2 as LQKENI. With 2 bases clipped from V and 0 bases from J, the junction kept 11 bases outside the gene matches. The CDR3 totals 19 residues. This specimen belongs to a study of shared T cell receptors in the human thymus. These records were also assigned to another study, of human thymus T cells. As that report states: Corrective heart surgery yielded resections, and these provided the thymus tissue. Related research examined unrelated individuals and reported that their thymic repertoires overlapped highly.

Sequenced: thymocytes. The chain employs TRBV18 and TRBJ2-4, with TRBD1 matching 9 bases. The sequence was collected from a boy younger than two with a congenital heart defect. The CDR3 nucleotides are TGTGCCAGCTCACCAAGTAAGGACAGGGGCTCACTAGCCAAAAACATTCAGTACTTC. It translates to CASSPSKDRGSLAKNIQYF.